This T cell receptor beta chain emerged from a study of blood T cells in healthy people across ages. CDR3 size: 15 residues. Germline V gene lookup returns CDR1 SGHTA and CDR2 FQGTGA. The V segment lost 4 bases and the J segment 8 bases; nucleotides outside the gene matches: 7. This clonotype was recorded a few times. Sample-barcoded 5' priming and a J-beta primer mix drove a second PCR of roughly 7 to 11 cycles. Each CDR3 protein is one row after TCRdb ran MiXCR on the 5' RACE reads. The sample consists of some 700,000 distinct CDR3 sequences, 40% to 45% of them appearing once. This clonotype was sampled from a woman aged 55-69 years in good health. The material sequenced was blood. The gene calls are TRBV7-3 and TRBJ2-4; 11 bases are a match to TRBD2. The CDR3 nucleotides read TGTGCCAGCAGCTCGCTAGCGGGAGGAAGGGACATTCAGTACTTC. It encodes CASSSLAGGRDIQYF. Combining the CDR3 with reference TRBV7-3 and TRBJ2-4 gives the whole variable domain GAGVSQTPSNKVTEKGKYVELRCDPISGHTALYWYRQSLGQGPEFLIYFQGTGAADDSGLPNDRFFAVRPEGSVSTLKIQRTERGDSAVYLCASSSLAGGRDIQYFGAGTRLSVL.